This T cell receptor beta chain is drawn from a study of blood T cell repertoires in COVID-19. With 6 bases removed from V and 1 base from J, the gap between germline ends came to 9 bases. The germline V gene has CDR1 KGHSH and CDR2 LQKENI. The CDR3 spans 13 residues. Here immunoSEQ multiplex PCR was the method, and the copy in TCRdb shows in-frame clones only, minus some. Of about 150,000 clones in the sample, approximately 80% were seen once. The rearrangement joins TRBV18 to TRBJ1-1, with D uncertain. This TCR came from a woman aged 50 to 60 with acute or convalescent COVID-19. The sequenced sample was peripheral blood. This CDR3 reads CASSRDANTEAFF. CDR3 nucleotide sequence: TGTGCCAGCTCGAGGGATGCGAACACTGAAGCTTTCTTT.